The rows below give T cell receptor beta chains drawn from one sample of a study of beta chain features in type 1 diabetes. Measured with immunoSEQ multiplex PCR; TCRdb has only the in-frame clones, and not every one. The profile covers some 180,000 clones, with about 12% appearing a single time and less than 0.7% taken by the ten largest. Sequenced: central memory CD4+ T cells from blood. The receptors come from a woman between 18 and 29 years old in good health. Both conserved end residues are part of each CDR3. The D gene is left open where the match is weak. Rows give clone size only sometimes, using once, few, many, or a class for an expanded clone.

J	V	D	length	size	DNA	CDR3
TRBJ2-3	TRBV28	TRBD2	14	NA	TGTGCCAGCAGTTTAGGGCTAGCGGGAGGCACGCAGTATTTT	CASSLGLAGGTQYF
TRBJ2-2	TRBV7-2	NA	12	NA	TGTGCCAGCAGTTACAGCACCGGGGAGCTGTTTTTT	CASSYSTGELFF
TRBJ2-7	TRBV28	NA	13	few	TGTGCCAGCAGTCTTAAGGGACCGCGGGGAGGGTACTTC	CASSLKGPRGGYF
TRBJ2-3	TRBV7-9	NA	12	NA	TGTGCCACGGGGTCTAGCACAGATACGCAGTATTTT	CATGSSTDTQYF
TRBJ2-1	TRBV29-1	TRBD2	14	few	TGCAGCGTTGAAGCCCCGGGACTAAGAAATGAGCAGTTCTTC	CSVEAPGLRNEQFF
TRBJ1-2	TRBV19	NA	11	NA	TGTGCCAGTAGTATCCGCGAGGGCTACACCTTC	CASSIREGYTF
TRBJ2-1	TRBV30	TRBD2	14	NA	TGTGCCTGGCGCAGACTAGCGGTCTACAATGAGCAGTTCTTC	CAWRRLAVYNEQFF
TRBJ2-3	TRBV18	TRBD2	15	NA	TGTGCCAGCATAGAATTAGCGGGAGATTCGGATACGCAGTATTTT	CASIELAGDSDTQYF
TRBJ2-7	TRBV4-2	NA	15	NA	TGTGCCAGCAGCCAACGGTTAGAGGGAGCTCACGAGCAGTACTTC	CASSQRLEGAHEQYF
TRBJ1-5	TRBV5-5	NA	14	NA	TGTGCCAGCAGCCCTGGACAGAGAGATCAGCCCCAGCATTTT	CASSPGQRDQPQHF
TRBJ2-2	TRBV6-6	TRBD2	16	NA	TGTGCCACCCGACTCTCTAGCGGGGCGAACACCGGGGAGCTGTTTTTT	CATRLSSGANTGELFF
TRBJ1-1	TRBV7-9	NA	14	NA	TGTGCCACCATTTCAAGGACAGCGAACACTGAAGCTTTCTTT	CATISRTANTEAFF
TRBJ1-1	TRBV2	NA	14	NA	TGTGCCAGCAGCGGAGAGACGGAGAACACTGAAGCTTTCTTT	CASSGETENTEAFF
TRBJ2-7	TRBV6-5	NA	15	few	TGTGCCAGCAGTTCAAAAGGTGCGGGGTCCTACGAGCAGTACTTC	CASSSKGAGSYEQYF
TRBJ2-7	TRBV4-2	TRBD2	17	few	TGTGCCAGCAGCCAAGATCCGGGACTAGCGGGAGGGCTCGAGCAGTACTTC	CASSQDPGLAGGLEQYF
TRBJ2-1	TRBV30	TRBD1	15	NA	TGTGCCTGGAGGGGGGGGACAGGGGCGGGGGTAGTGCAGTTCTTC	CAWRGGTGAGVVQFF
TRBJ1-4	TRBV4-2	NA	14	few	TGTGCCAGCACGAGGATTCCAACTAATGAAAAACTGTTTTTT	CASTRIPTNEKLFF
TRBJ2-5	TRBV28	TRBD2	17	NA	TGTGCCAGCAGCCCCTCCGGGACTAGCGGGGTCCAAGAGACCCAGTACTTC	CASSPSGTSGVQETQYF
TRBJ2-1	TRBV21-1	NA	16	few	TGTGCCAGCAGCAAAGCCGGAGCGGGAGGGCTTTATGAGCAGTTCTTC	CASSKAGAGGLYEQFF
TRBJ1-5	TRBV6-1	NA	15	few	TGTGCCAGCAGTGAAGTTCAGGGGAATAATCAGCCCCAGCATTTT	CASSEVQGNNQPQHF
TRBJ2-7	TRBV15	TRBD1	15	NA	TGTGCCACCAGCAGAGAGGTGGGACAGACCTACGAGCAGTACTTC	CATSREVGQTYEQYF
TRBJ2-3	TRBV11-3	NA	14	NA	TGTGCCAGCAGCTCTCGACCCGGGGTTGATACGCAGTATTTT	CASSSRPGVDTQYF
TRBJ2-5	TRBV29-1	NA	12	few	TGCAGCGTTGAAGAGGGTTTCGGGGCCCAGTACTTC	CSVEEGFGAQYF
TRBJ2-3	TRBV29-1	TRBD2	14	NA	TGCAGCAAAAGCACTAGCGGTCCCACAGATACGCAGTATTTT	CSKSTSGPTDTQYF
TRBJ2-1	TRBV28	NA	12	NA	TGTGCCAGCAGCCTTCCTCATCTAGCTCGGTTCTTC	CASSLPHLARFF
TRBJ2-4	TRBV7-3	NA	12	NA	TGTGCCAGCAGCTTAAGTCCTAACATTCAGTACTTC	CASSLSPNIQYF
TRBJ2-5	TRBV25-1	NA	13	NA	TGTGCCAGCAGTGAATGGACAGAAGAGACCCAGTACTTC	CASSEWTEETQYF
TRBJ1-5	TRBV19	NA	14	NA	TGTGCCACCGCAGGGTCCGATCATGTGGAGCCCCAGCATTTT	CATAGSDHVEPQHF
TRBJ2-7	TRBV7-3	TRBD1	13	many	TGTGCCAGCAGCTTAAGGTACAGGGGCGAGCAGTACTTC	CASSLRYRGEQYF
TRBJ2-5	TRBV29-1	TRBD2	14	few	TGCAGCGTTAGACTAGCGGGTGGCGGGGAGACCCAGTACTTC	CSVRLAGGGETQYF
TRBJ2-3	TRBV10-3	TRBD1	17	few	TGTGCCATCAGTGATCAACAGGGGGCTAGGGAATCGGATACGCAGTATTTT	CAISDQQGARESDTQYF
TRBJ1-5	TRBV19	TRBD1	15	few	TGTGCCACTAAGTTCTACGGGACAGCTGATCAGCCCCAGCATTTT	CATKFYGTADQPQHF
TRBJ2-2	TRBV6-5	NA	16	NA	TGTGCCAGCAGTTACGAGGGGGGGCGCGGCACCGGGGAGCTGTTTTTT	CASSYEGGRGTGELFF
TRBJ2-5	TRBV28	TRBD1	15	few	TGTGCCAGCCGTGAGGACAGGAGCCCCCAAGAGACCCAGTACTTC	CASREDRSPQETQYF
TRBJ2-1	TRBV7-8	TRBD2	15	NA	TGTGCCAGCAGCTTATATAGCGGGGGCCACAATGAGCAGTTCTTC	CASSLYSGGHNEQFF
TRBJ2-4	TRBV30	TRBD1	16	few	TGTGCCTGGAGTGCAGGGACAGGTCTTCCCAAAAACATTCAGTACTTC	CAWSAGTGLPKNIQYF
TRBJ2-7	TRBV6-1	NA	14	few	TGTGCCAGCAGTCCGATAGCGTTCTCCTACGAGCAGTACTTC	CASSPIAFSYEQYF
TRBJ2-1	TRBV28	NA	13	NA	TGTGCCAGCAGTTTGGCTAGTCGGTATGAGCAGTTCTTC	CASSLASRYEQFF
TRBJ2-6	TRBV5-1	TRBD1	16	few	TGCGCCAGCAGCTTACCGACAGGGCCCGGGGCCAACGTCCTGACTTTC	CASSLPTGPGANVLTF
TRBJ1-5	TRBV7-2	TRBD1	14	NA	TGTGCCAGCAGCTCGTCTCCAGGGGGTCAGCCCCAGCATTTT	CASSSSPGGQPQHF
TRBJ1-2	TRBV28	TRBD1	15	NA	TGTGCCAGCAGTTCTCTGGGTGTGACAGGGGCGAGCTACACCTTC	CASSSLGVTGASYTF
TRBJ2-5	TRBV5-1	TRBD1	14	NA	TGCGCCAGCCACAGGACAGGGTTCGGAGAGACCCAGTACTTC	CASHRTGFGETQYF
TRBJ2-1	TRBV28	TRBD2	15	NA	TGTGCCAGCAGGGGGAGAGCGGGAGTGGGCAATGAGCAGTTCTTC	CASRGRAGVGNEQFF
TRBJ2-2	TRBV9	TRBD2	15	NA	TGTGCCAGCAGCGTAGAAGCGGGGGGGACCGGGGAGCTGTTTTTT	CASSVEAGGTGELFF
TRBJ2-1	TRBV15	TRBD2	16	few	TGTGCCACCAGCAGAGGGGGACTAGCGGGGTACAATGAGCAGTTCTTC	CATSRGGLAGYNEQFF
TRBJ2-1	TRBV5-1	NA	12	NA	TGCGCCAGCAGCTCGCGGTACAATGAGCAGTTCTTC	CASSSRYNEQFF
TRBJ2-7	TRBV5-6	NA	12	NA	TGTGCCAGCAGCCCGGGAACCTACGAGCAGTACTTC	CASSPGTYEQYF
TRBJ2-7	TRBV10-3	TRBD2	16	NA	TGTGCCATCAGTGAGTCCGGGACTAGCGGGAGTTACGAGCAGTACTTC	CAISESGTSGSYEQYF
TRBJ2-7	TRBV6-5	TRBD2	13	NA	TGTGCCAGCATGGCTAGCGGGATCTACGAGCAGTACTTC	CASMASGIYEQYF
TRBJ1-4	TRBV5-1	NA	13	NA	TGCGCCAGCAGCTCAGTTGGTGTTGAAAAACTGTTTTTT	CASSSVGVEKLFF
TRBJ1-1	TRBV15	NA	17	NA	TGTGCCACCAGCAGAGTGTGGGGCTCTACCATGAACACTGAAGCTTTCTTT	CATSRVWGSTMNTEAFF
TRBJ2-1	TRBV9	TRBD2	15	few	TGTGCCAGCAGCGCCACTAGCGTACGATTAAATGAGCAGTTCTTC	CASSATSVRLNEQFF
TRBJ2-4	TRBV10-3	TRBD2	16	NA	TGTGCCATCAGCGCGACTAGCGGGAGTTCCAAAAACATTCAGTACTTC	CAISATSGSSKNIQYF
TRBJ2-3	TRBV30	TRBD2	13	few	TGTGCCTGGAGTAGCGGGAGTACAGATACGCAGTATTTT	CAWSSGSTDTQYF